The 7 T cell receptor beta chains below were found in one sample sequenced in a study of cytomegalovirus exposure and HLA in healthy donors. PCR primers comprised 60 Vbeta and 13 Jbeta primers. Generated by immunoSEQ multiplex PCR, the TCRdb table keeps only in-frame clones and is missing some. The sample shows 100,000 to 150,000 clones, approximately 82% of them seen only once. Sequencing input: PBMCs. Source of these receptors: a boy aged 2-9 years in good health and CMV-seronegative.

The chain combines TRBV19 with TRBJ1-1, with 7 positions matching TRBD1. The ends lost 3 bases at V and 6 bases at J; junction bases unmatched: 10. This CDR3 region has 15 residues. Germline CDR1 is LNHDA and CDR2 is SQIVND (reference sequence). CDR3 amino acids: CASSIVGQVFPEAFF. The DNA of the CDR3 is TGTGCCAGTAGTATCGTCGGACAGGTTTTCCCTGAAGCTTTCTTT.

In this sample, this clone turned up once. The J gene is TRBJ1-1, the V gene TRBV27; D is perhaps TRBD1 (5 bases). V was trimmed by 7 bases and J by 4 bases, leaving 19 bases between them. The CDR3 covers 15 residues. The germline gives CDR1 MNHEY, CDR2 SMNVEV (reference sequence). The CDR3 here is CASMGGGEGFTEAFF. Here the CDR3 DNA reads TGTGCCAGCATGGGTGGGGGGGAAGGCTTCACTGAAGCTTTCTTT.

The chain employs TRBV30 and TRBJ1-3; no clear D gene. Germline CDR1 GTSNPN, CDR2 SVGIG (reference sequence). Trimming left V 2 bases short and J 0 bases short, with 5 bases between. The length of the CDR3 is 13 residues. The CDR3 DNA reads TGTGCCTGGAGTCTTTTCTCTGGAAACACCATATATTTT. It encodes CAWSLFSGNTIYF. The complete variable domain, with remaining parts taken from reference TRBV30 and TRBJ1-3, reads SQTIHQWPATLVQPVGSPLSLECTVEGTSNPNLYWYRQAAGRGLQLLFYSVGIGQISSEVPQNLSASRPQDRQFILSSKKLLLSDSGFYLCAWSLFSGNTIYFGEGSWLTVV.

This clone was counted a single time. CDR3 sequence: CASSSGQNMNTEAFF. In nucleotides, the CDR3 is TGTGCCAGCAGCTCGGGACAGAACATGAACACTGAAGCTTTCTTT. The chain has TRBV11-1 and TRBJ1-1, with 7 bases aligning to TRBD1. Germline loops: CDR1 SGHAT, CDR2 FQDESV (reference sequence). The CDR3 extends over 15 amino acids. With V trimmed by 4 bases and J by 0 bases, 5 bases remained unmatched.

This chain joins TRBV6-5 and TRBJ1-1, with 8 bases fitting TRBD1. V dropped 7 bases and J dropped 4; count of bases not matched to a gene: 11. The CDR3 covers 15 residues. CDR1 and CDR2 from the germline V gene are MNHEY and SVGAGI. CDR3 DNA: TGTGCCAGCACTTTGGCCAGGGGGCGGAGCACTGAAGCTTTCTTT. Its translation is CASTLARGRSTEAFF.

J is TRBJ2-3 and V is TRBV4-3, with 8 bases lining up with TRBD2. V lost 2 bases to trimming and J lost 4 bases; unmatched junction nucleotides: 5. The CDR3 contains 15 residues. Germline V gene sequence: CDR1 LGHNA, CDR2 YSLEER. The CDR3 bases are TGCGCCAGCAGCCAATTACGGGGGGGCGCAGATACGCAGTATTTT. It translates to CASSQLRGGADTQYF.

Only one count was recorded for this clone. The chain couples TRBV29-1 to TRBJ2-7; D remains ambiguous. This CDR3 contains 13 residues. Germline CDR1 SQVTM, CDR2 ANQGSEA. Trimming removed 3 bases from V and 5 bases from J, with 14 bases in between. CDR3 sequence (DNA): TGCAGCGTTGATGGGCCCAAAAACGACGAGCAGTACTTC. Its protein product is CSVDGPKNDEQYF.